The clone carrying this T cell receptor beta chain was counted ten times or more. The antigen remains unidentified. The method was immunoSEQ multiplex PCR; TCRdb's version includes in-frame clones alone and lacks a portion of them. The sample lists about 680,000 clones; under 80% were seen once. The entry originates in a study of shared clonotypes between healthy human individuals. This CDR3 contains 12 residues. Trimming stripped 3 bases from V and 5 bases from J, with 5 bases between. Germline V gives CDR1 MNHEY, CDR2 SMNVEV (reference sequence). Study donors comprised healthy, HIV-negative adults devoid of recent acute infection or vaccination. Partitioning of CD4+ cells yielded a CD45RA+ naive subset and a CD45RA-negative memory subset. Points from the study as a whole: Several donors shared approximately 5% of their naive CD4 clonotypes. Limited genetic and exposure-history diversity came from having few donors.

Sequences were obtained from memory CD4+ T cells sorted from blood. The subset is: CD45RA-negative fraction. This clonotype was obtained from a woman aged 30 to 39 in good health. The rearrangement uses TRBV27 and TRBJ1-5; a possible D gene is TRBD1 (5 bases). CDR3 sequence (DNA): TGTGCCAGCAGTTTCAGGGATCAGCCCCAGCATTTT. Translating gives CASSFRDQPQHF.